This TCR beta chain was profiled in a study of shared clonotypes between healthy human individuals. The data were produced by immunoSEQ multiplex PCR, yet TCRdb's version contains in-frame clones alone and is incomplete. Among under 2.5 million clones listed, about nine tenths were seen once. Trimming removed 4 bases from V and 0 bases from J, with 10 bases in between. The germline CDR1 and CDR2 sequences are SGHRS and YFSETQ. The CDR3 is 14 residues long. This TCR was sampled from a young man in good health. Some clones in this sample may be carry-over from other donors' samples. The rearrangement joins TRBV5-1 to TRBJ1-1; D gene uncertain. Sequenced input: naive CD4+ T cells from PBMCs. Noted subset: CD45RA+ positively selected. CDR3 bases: TGCGCCAGCAGCCCGATGAGGGTGAACACTGAAGCTTTCTTT. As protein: CASSPMRVNTEAFF.